Listed below are T cell receptor beta chains from one sample, sequenced in a study of Ad26.COV2.S vaccination and SARS-CoV-2 variants. The data were produced by immunoSEQ multiplex PCR, yet TCRdb's version contains in-frame clones alone and is incomplete. The sample lists more than 300,000 clones; about 85% were seen once. This specimen was peripheral blood, taken in a trial of Ad26.COV2.S vaccine versus placebo. All receptors come from a person between 18 and 65 years old who received the Ad26.COV2.S COVID-19 vaccine or a placebo. The CDR3 runs from the conserved cysteine through the conserved F or W. A D gene is named only where the DNA matches it firmly. Expanded clones get a size class; other rows say once, few or many, or leave the size out.

>once|TRBD1|TRBV3-1/TRBV3-2|TRBJ1-2
TGTGCCAGCAGCCAAGAGACAGGGGCCTATGGCTACACCTTC
CASSQETGAYGYTF
>-|-|TRBV5-1|TRBJ2-3
TGCGCCAGCAGCTTGGATGGGTATGCCACAGATACGCAGTATTTT
CASSLDGYATDTQYF
>-|-|TRBV5-1|TRBJ2-7
TGCGCCAGCAGCTCAGGGTACGAGCAGTACTTC
CASSSGYEQYF
>-|TRBD1|TRBV29-1|TRBJ2-2
TGCAGCGTTTTAAGGGGGCCTGCGAACACCGGGGAGCTGTTTTTT
CSVLRGPANTGELFF
>-|TRBD1|TRBV7-8|TRBJ1-2
TGTGCCAGCAGCCCCGGGACAGAGAACTATGGCTACACCTTC
CASSPGTENYGYTF
>-|-|TRBV5-1|TRBJ2-1
TGCGCCAGCAGCGCAATCCCGGGATTGCAAGTGAATGAGCAGTTCTTC
CASSAIPGLQVNEQFF
>-|-|TRBV12-3/TRBV12-4|TRBJ1-2
TGTGCCAGCAGTCCGGGTGGTTTTTTCACCTTC
CASSPGGFFTF
>-|-|TRBV7-3|TRBJ2-2
TGTGCCAGCAGCTTCGGGCCCGCCGGGGAGCTGTTTTTT
CASSFGPAGELFF
>-|-|TRBV5-1|TRBJ2-3
TGCGCCAGCAGCACCTCCTCGGGGACCCCTAGCACAGATACGCAGTATTTT
CASSTSSGTPSTDTQYF
>-|TRBD1|TRBV19|TRBJ2-2
TGTGCCAGTAGTGACCCAGGGGGCTCGAACACCGGGGAGCTGTTTTTT
CASSDPGGSNTGELFF
>-|-|TRBV3-1/TRBV3-2|TRBJ1-5
TGTGCCAGCAGCCCCCGAATTGGAGGGTCGGACCAGCCCCAGCATTTT
CASSPRIGGSDQPQHF
>-|-|TRBV7-8|TRBJ2-7
TGTGCCAGCAGGGCAACGACTCTAGGGGCGTACGAGCAGTACTTC
CASRATTLGAYEQYF
>-|-|TRBV29-1|TRBJ2-7
TGCAGCGTCGCTCCTTCGACCGATTCCTACGAGCAGTACTTC
CSVAPSTDSYEQYF
>-|-|TRBV6-6|TRBJ2-1
TGTGCCAGCCGGCAGGGGTGGAATGAGCAGTTCTTC
CASRQGWNEQFF
>once|-|TRBV9|TRBJ2-2
TGTGCCAGCAGCGCCGACTTTTACACCGGGGAGCTGTTTTTT
CASSADFYTGELFF
>once|-|TRBV7-4|TRBJ2-7
TGTGCCAGCACCAGTCAGAGGGCAGACAGAAGACGCTCCTACGAGCAGTACTTC
CASTSQRADRRRSYEQYF
>few|-|TRBV3-1/TRBV3-2|TRBJ2-7
TGTGCCAGCAGCCAAGATCTAAGAGGGGGCGAGCAGTACTTC
CASSQDLRGGEQYF
>-|-|TRBV28|TRBJ1-1
TGTGCCAGCAGTTTAGGCCCGGGCTTTGAAGCTTTCTTT
CASSLGPGFEAFF
>-|-|TRBV3-1/TRBV3-2|TRBJ2-7
TGTGCCAGCAGCCAAGTGGCCGCCTCCTACGAGCAGTACTTC
CASSQVAASYEQYF
>-|-|TRBV12-3/TRBV12-4|TRBJ2-7
TGTGCCAGCAGCCTCGGGACCTACGAGCAGTACTTC
CASSLGTYEQYF
>-|-|TRBV7-9|TRBJ1-2
TGTGCCAGCAGCTACGAGGACAGTTCCTATGGCTACACCTTC
CASSYEDSSYGYTF
>-|-|TRBV6-2/TRBV6-3|TRBJ2-7
TGTGCCAGCAGTTACGGGGACTCCTACGAGCAGTACTTC
CASSYGDSYEQYF
>-|-|TRBV18|TRBJ1-6
TGTGCCAGCTCACCCTCCCATAATTCACCCCTCCACTTT
CASSPSHNSPLHF
>-|-|TRBV6-5|TRBJ1-6
TGTGCCAGCAGTTTCCAGGGTCCCTATAATTCACCCCTCCACTTT
CASSFQGPYNSPLHF
>-|-|TRBV19|TRBJ2-7
TGTGCCAGTAGTAGCCGAGGACCCTACGAGCAGTACTTC
CASSSRGPYEQYF
>-|-|TRBV9|TRBJ2-7
TGTGCCAGCAGCCATTCTGACGAGGGTGACCCCTACGAGCAGTACTTC
CASSHSDEGDPYEQYF
>-|TRBD2|TRBV6-6|TRBJ2-5
TGTGCCAGCAGCGGGACTAGCGGGGGCCAAGAGACCCAGTACTTC
CASSGTSGGQETQYF
>-|TRBD2|TRBV3-1/TRBV3-2|TRBJ2-7
TGTGCCAGCAGCCTCGGACTAGCGGGAGTCGACGAGCAGTACTTC
CASSLGLAGVDEQYF
>-|TRBD2|TRBV29-1|TRBJ2-3
TGCAGCGTTGTTAACGTGGGTAGCGGGGGGAGCTTTCGCACAGATACGCAGTATTTT
CSVVNVGSGGSFRTDTQYF
>-|-|TRBV9|TRBJ1-1
TGTGCCAGCAGCGTAGTAGATGGGAATAGAGCTTTCTTT
CASSVVDGNRAFF
>-|-|TRBV11-3|TRBJ2-1
TGTGCCAGCAGCTTAGCGGGGAGCGAGCACAATGAGCAGTTCTTC
CASSLAGSEHNEQFF
>-|-|TRBV9|TRBJ1-4
TGTGCCAGCAGCCCGCGGGTCGGGGGAGTGGGTGAAAAACTGTTTTTT
CASSPRVGGVGEKLFF
>-|-|TRBV29-1|TRBJ2-7
TGCAGCGTTGACGTATACAGGGACGAGCAGTACTTC
CSVDVYRDEQYF
>-|TRBD1|TRBV29-1|TRBJ2-2
TGCAGCGTTGAGGCAGGGGGCCTTGGAGTGGACACCGGGGAGCTGTTTTTT
CSVEAGGLGVDTGELFF
>-|TRBD2|TRBV7-9|TRBJ2-1
TGTGCCAGCAGCTTAGGACGTAGCGGGAGGGCAAACAATGAGCAGTTCTTC
CASSLGRSGRANNEQFF
>-|-|TRBV15|TRBJ2-3
TGTGCCACCAGCAGAGCTCTATTCTGGGGAGATACGCAGTATTTT
CATSRALFWGDTQYF
>-|-|TRBV6-6|TRBJ2-7
TGTGCCAGCACCCTGCTCGGGGCCTACGAGCAGTACTTC
CASTLLGAYEQYF
>-|-|TRBV24-1|TRBJ1-5
TGTGCCACCAGTGCTGGCTATAGCAATCAGCCCCAGCATTTT
CATSAGYSNQPQHF
>-|-|TRBV11-2|TRBJ1-5
TGTGCCAGCAGCTTAGGAGGTTATAGCAATCAGCCCCAGCATTTT
CASSLGGYSNQPQHF
>-|-|TRBV5-1|TRBJ1-5
TGCGCCAGCAGCTTGCAACCTTATCAGCCCCAGCATTTT
CASSLQPYQPQHF
>-|-|TRBV6-5|TRBJ1-3
TGTGCCAGCAGTTACTCGATATCCGACCGAGGAAACACCATATATTTT
CASSYSISDRGNTIYF
>-|TRBD1|TRBV4-1|TRBJ1-1
TGCGCCAGCAGCCAAGTCCTAACAGGGGGCTTTGAAGCTTTCTTT
CASSQVLTGGFEAFF
>-|-|TRBV11-2|TRBJ1-3
TGTGCCAGCAGCACCGGTGGGCAGGGAAGTGGAAACACCATATATTTT
CASSTGGQGSGNTIYF
>-|TRBD1|TRBV10-3|TRBJ2-3
TGTGCCATCGGGGACAGGGGGCTCAACACAGATACGCAGTATTTT
CAIGDRGLNTDTQYF
>once|TRBD2|TRBV29-1|TRBJ2-7
TGCAGCGTTGAAGAGGCTAGCGGGAGCTATTCCTACGAGCAGTACTTC
CSVEEASGSYSYEQYF
>-|-|TRBV28|TRBJ1-4
TGTGCCAGCAGTCCCCCAGTAGCGTTTGAAAAACTGTTTTTT
CASSPPVAFEKLFF
>-|-|TRBV5-4|TRBJ1-4
TGTGCCAGCAGCTTGGAGGCGGCGCCGGTTGAAAAACTGTTTTTT
CASSLEAAPVEKLFF
>-|-|TRBV4-3|TRBJ1-5
TGCGCCAGCAGCCAAGAACGACAGGCCAATCAGCCCCAGCATTTT
CASSQERQANQPQHF
>-|-|TRBV7-2|TRBJ2-3
TGTGCCAGCAGCTTAGTGGGGGGGCAGGCAGATACGCAGTATTTT
CASSLVGGQADTQYF
>few|-|TRBV4-3|TRBJ1-3
TGCGCCAGCAGCCAAGGGACAGATGGAAACACCATATATTTT
CASSQGTDGNTIYF
>-|TRBD1|TRBV7-2|TRBJ2-7
TGTGCCAGCAGCTTGGGCCCGGGACAGAAAAATACCTACGAGCAGTACTTC
CASSLGPGQKNTYEQYF
>-|-|TRBV4-2|TRBJ1-1
TGTGCCAGCAGCCAAGTGGGACCAGTGTCCACTGAAGCTTTCTTT
CASSQVGPVSTEAFF